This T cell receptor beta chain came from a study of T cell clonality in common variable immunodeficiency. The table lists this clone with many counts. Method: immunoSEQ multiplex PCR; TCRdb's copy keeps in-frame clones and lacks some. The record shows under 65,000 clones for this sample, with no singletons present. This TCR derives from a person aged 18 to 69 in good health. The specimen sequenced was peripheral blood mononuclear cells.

The DNA read from the CDR3 is TGCGCCAGCAGCCTCATGAGGGTTACAGCCCAAGAGACC. It specifies CASSLMRVTAQET. The entire CDR3 sequence reads CASSLMRVTAQETQYF. This chain joins TRBV5-1 and TRBJ2-5; D might be TRBD2 (5 bases). The read ends 3 residues early relative to the CDR3; the germline J gene fills the gap. This CDR3 spans 16 amino acids. Per germline, CDR1 SGHRS and CDR2 YFSETQ. Trimming left V 4 bases short and J 1 base short, with 17 bases between.